This TCR beta chain originates from a study of T cell repertoires in cytomegalovirus infection (dated by TCRdb to 2018 to 2020). Looking at the study overall: The HLA type of each donor mattered for the analysis, because public TCR beta signatures pointed to carriage of CMV infection along with the matching HLA type. On the study overall, not on this receptor specifically: Cumulative frequency of public TCR beta family members discriminated carriers of CMV infection plus the relevant HLA type in this cohort and an independent 352-donor cohort. The ex vivo response was dominated by HLA-C-restricted CMV-specific TCR beta clonotypes, and the single most frequent clonotype in two of eight donors was supplied by these HLA-C-restricted clonotypes.

Instrument on record: Illumina HiSeq 1500. TCRdb reran the public reads through fastp at Q25 and MiXCR, keeping productive beta chains. Entries that share a CDR3 protein sequence are merged under the most common genes and DNA. This sample is represented by around 550,000 distinct CDR3 sequences; around 27% of them were singletons. Of the sample, around 14% is held by the ten largest clones. Of note for this clonotype: Its antigen is not yet known. One base away there is no much larger clone; base qualities are not given.

Its CDR3 holds 17 amino acids, cysteine through phenylalanine. Only CDR3 DNA is held: 51 bases, read in frame from base 1. The germline V gene encodes CDR1 SGHNT and CDR2 YENEEA. The V end loses 1 base and the J end loses 7 bases, and a stretch of 17 bases separates them. The chain uses TRBV11-3 and TRBJ1-6; TRBD1 is a weak D gene call, 5 bases matching. The sequence was obtained from a human donor in good health (CMV status not recorded). Some clones in this sample may be carry-over from other donors' samples. Sequenced: PBMCs. In nucleotides, the sequence is TGTGCCAGCAGCTTAGCTTCAACCGGGACTTCAAATTCACCCCTCCACTTT. Translation gives CASSLASTGTSNSPLHF.